This T cell receptor beta chain was found in a study of cytomegalovirus exposure and HLA in healthy donors. The wider study: An early data release held some 89 million unique TCRs from HLA-typed donors. Study-wide findings and caveats: A few chains tied to CMV proved CMV antigen-specific in vitro. Sequencing likely produced, as an artifact, a cluster of highly shared sequence variants.

This clone was seen a single time. Antigen specificity is unknown. PCR was performed using 60 Vbeta and 13 Jbeta primers. Here immunoSEQ multiplex PCR was the method, and the copy in TCRdb shows in-frame clones only, minus some. The sample has some 150,000 clones; 75% to 90% are singletons. CDR3 length equals 14 residues. The V gene's germline CDR1 is SGHDT and CDR2 YYEEEE. J is TRBJ2-5 and V is TRBV5-6; D not resolved. The end of the DNA is better explained by TRBJ2-7, so the J call may be wrong. Material for sequencing was PBMCs. The clonotype was recovered from a woman in her thirties in good health and CMV-seronegative. CDR3 sequence reads: CASSFRRNSYEQYF. The CDR3 nucleotides are TGTGCCAGCAGCTTTCGGAGAAATTCGTACGAGCAGTACTTC.